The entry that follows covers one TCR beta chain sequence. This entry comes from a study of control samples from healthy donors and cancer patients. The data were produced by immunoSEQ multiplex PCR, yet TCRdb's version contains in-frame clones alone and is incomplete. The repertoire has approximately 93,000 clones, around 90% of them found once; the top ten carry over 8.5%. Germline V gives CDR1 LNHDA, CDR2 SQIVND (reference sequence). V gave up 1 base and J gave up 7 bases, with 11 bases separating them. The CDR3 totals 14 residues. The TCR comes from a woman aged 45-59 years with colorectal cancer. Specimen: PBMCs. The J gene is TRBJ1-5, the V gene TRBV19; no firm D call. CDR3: CASSIAAVPQPQHF. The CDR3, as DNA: TGTGCCAGTAGTATAGCCGCAGTACCCCAGCCCCAGCATTTT.